Below, 30 T cell receptor beta chains from the same sample are listed, as sequenced in a study of blood T cell repertoires in COVID-19. TCRdb's table, derived via immunoSEQ multiplex PCR, lists solely in-frame clones and lacks some. The sample holds roughly 350,000 clones, more than 75% seen once. The sequenced material came from peripheral blood. The receptors here all came from a woman aged 45 to 65 with COVID-19, enrolled during active disease.

V and J are TRBV2 and TRBJ1-6; D is possibly TRBD1 (5 bases). The V end was cut by 1 base, the J end by 12 bases, with 10 bases between. CDR3 length equals 13 residues. CDR1 and CDR2 (germline): SNHLY, FYNNEI. This CDR3 is CASSEGRARPLHF. CDR3 DNA sequence: TGTGCCAGCAGTGAAGGCAGGGCAAGACCCCTCCACTTT.

The sample holds a few counts of this clone. The chain joins TRBV11-2 to TRBJ1-1, with 7 bases lining up with TRBD1. Germline CDR1 SGHAT, CDR2 FQNNGV. The CDR3 runs to 13 residues. The V and J ends lost 3 bases and 8 bases, in that order; junction bases with no gene match: 6. The CDR3 DNA sequence: TGTGCCAGCAGCTTTGGGCCAGGGGGGGAAGCTTTCTTT. Translated: CASSFGPGGEAFF.

The rearrangement uses TRBV5-1 and TRBJ1-2; maybe TRBD1 (5 bases). The ends were cut back, 0 bases at V and 6 bases at J, with 21 bases in the middle. This CDR3 is built from 17 residues. Looked up from germline, CDR1 is SGHRS and CDR2 is YFSETQ. CDR3 sequence reads: CASSLGRSRAVIDGYTF. The DNA of the CDR3 is TGCGCCAGCAGCTTGGGTCGGTCCAGGGCCGTGATAGATGGCTACACCTTC. Full variable domain (remainder filled in from reference TRBV5-1 and TRBJ1-2): KAGVTQTPRYLIKTRGQQVTLSCSPISGHRSVSWYQQTPGQGLQFLFEYFSETQRNKGNFPGRFSGRQFSNSRSEMNVSTLELGDSALYLCASSLGRSRAVIDGYTFGSGTRLTVV.

The genes are TRBV5-1 and TRBJ2-7; 9 bases line up with TRBD2. The CDR3 runs to 15 residues. Germline V CDR1 and CDR2: SGHRS, YFSETQ. J was trimmed by 6 bases and V by 0 bases; bases with no gene match: 7. This CDR3 reads CASSLVAGEVGEQYF. The CDR3 nucleotides are TGCGCCAGCAGCTTGGTAGCGGGAGAAGTCGGCGAGCAGTACTTC.

The V call is TRBV7-8, the J call TRBJ2-7, with D possibly TRBD2 on 6 matching bases. V was pared by 1 base and J by 3 bases, with 13 bases between. The CDR3 has 15 amino acids. Germline CDR1 SGHVS, CDR2 FQNEAQ. The CDR3 coding sequence is TGTGCCAGCAGCTTAGGGGAGGCGTTCTACTACGAGCAGTACTTC. Its translation is CASSLGEAFYYEQYF.

The chain is built from TRBV5-5 and TRBJ2-3; D not resolved. Per germline, CDR1 SGHKS and CDR2 YYEKEE (reference sequence). The CDR3 is 15 residues long. V lost 4 bases to trimming and J lost 1 base, with 13 bases between them. CDR3 residues: CASSRSQPGTDTQYF. CDR3 in DNA: TGTGCCAGCAGCAGGAGCCAACCAGGCACAGATACGCAGTATTTT.

The J gene is TRBJ2-7, the V gene TRBV27, with D possibly being TRBD1 (5 bases). Germline loops: CDR1 MNHEY, CDR2 SMNVEV (reference sequence). The CDR3 loop spans 13 amino acids. Trimming took 6 bases from V and 3 from J, leaving 12 bases between them. The chain's CDR3 is CASRRGSVYEQYF. The DNA for the CDR3 is TGTGCCAGCAGAAGGGGATCGGTCTACGAGCAGTACTTC.

V is TRBV24-1 and J is TRBJ1-2; D remains ambiguous. This CDR3 has 16 residues. V lost 0 bases, J lost 0 bases, and 10 bases lay in between. Germline V CDR1 and CDR2: KGHDR, SFDVKD. CDR3 bases: TGTGCCACCAGTGATTTGAGCGGTAATTCTAACTATGGCTACACCTTC. Translation: CATSDLSGNSNYGYTF.

Details on this clone: Other DNA sequences in this sample translate to the same CDR3. The V and J genes are TRBV7-9 and TRBJ1-1; no reliable D call. The CDR3 contains 11 residues. Trimming took 6 bases from V and 4 from J, leaving 6 bases between them. Germline V lookup: CDR1 SEHNR, CDR2 FQNEAQ (reference sequence). DNA of the CDR3: TGTGCCAGCAGTGCGGGCACTGAAGCTTTCTTT. This encodes CASSAGTEAFF.

The genes are TRBV15 and TRBJ1-2; D gene ambiguous. Germline lookup yields CDR1 LNHNV and CDR2 YYDKDF (reference sequence). The CDR3 totals 15 residues. V was trimmed by 0 bases and J by 2 bases, leaving 10 bases between them. DNA of the CDR3: TGTGCCACCAGCAGAGACCCCCAACTGAACTATGGCTACACCTTC. This codes for CATSRDPQLNYGYTF.

The chain links TRBV2 to TRBJ2-1; a possible D gene is TRBD2 (6 bases). Per germline, CDR1 SNHLY and CDR2 FYNNEI. The length of the CDR3 is 16 residues. The germline V and J ends were trimmed by 7 bases and 4 bases, with 20 bases remaining between them. As DNA, the CDR3 is TGTGCCAGCAAGGGTAGACCTAGCGAGGGGTACAATGAGCAGTTCTTC. Translated, it gives CASKGRPSEGYNEQFF.

The gene calls are TRBV5-4 and TRBJ2-2; possibly TRBD2 for D (5 bases). Trimming shortened V by 1 base and J by 0 bases, and 10 bases separated the two germline ends. The CDR3 has 16 residues. Germline assignment: CDR1 SGHNT and CDR2 YYREEE (reference sequence). Here the CDR3 reads CASSLLKLANTGELFF. CDR3 nucleotides: TGTGCCAGCAGCTTGCTAAAACTAGCGAACACCGGGGAGCTGTTTTTT.

The genes are TRBV6-1 and TRBJ2-7, with unresolved D. The germline V and J ends were trimmed by 3 bases and 1 base, with 7 bases remaining between them. Looked up from germline, CDR1 is MNHNS and CDR2 is SASEGT. The CDR3 contains 13 residues. Here the CDR3 DNA reads TGTGCCAGCAGTGAGCAGGTTTCCTACGAGCAGTACTTC. It is translated as CASSEQVSYEQYF.

The chain recombines TRBV3-1 (or the pseudogene TRBV3-2) with TRBJ2-1; TRBD2 agrees at 16 bases. The CDR3 has 20 amino acids. Looked up from germline, CDR1 is LGHDT and CDR2 is YNNKEL (reference sequence). V trimming: 0 bases; J trimming: 3 bases; junction bases outside the gene matches: 8. CDR3 in amino acids: CASSQDGGLAGGLYYNEQFF. The CDR3 DNA reads as TGTGCCAGCAGCCAAGATGGGGGACTAGCGGGAGGGCTGTACTACAATGAGCAGTTCTTC.

The V gene is TRBV12-3 or TRBV12-4, the J gene TRBJ1-5; tentative D call: TRBD1 (5 bases). V lost 1 base and J lost 7, with 8 bases in between. The CDR3 spans 13 residues. The CDR3 sequence: CASSLGGPQPQHF. CDR3 DNA sequence: TGTGCCAGCAGTTTAGGGGGCCCCCAGCCCCAGCATTTT.

The chain is built from TRBV6-5 and TRBJ2-4; the D gene is possibly TRBD1 (6 bases). This CDR3 region has 13 residues. V shed 6 bases and J shed 7 bases, with 13 bases lying between them. In germline, CDR1 is MNHEY, CDR2 SVGAGI. The DNA of the CDR3 is TGTGCCAGCAGGATCCGTACAGGGAACATTCAGTACTTC. Translating it yields CASRIRTGNIQYF.

The rearrangement uses TRBV6-4 and TRBJ1-1; 7 nucleotides match TRBD1. Per germline, CDR1 MRHNA and CDR2 SNTAGT. The CDR3 covers 14 residues. Losses at the gene ends were 2 bases for V and 1 base for J; bases not matched to a gene: 1. DNA of the CDR3: TGTGCCAGCAGTGACCAGGGGGGGAACACTGAAGCTTTCTTT. Amino acid sequence: CASSDQGGNTEAFF.

The chain recombines TRBV13 with TRBJ2-7; D remains unclear. Per germline, CDR1 PRHDT and CDR2 FYEKMQ (reference sequence). There are 13 residues in the CDR3. V was cut by 0 bases and J by 6 bases, with 9 bases left in between. This CDR3 reads CASSLGLGVEQYF. The CDR3 coding sequence is TGTGCCAGCAGCTTAGGCCTGGGCGTCGAGCAGTACTTC.

The chain links TRBV4-3 to TRBJ1-5, with 10 nucleotides matching TRBD1. The CDR3 length is 17 residues. CDR1 is LGHNA, CDR2 YSLEER, per germline. J was trimmed by 0 bases and V by 1 base; bases with no gene match: 3. The CDR3, as DNA: TGCGCCAGCAGCCAAGCTCGGGACAGGGGTAGCAATCAGCCCCAGCATTTT. Its protein product is CASSQARDRGSNQPQHF.

In its sample, this clone was seen once. The V gene is TRBV9, the J gene TRBJ1-2; 8 bases match TRBD1. CDR1 SGDLS and CDR2 YYNGEE come from the germline V gene. This CDR3 is built from 14 residues. V gave up 0 bases and J gave up 7 bases; unmatched junction bases: 5. The CDR3 DNA follows: TGTGCCAGCAGCGTAGGGGACAGGCCAAGTGGCTACACCTTC. The encoded protein is CASSVGDRPSGYTF.

The chain couples TRBV27 to TRBJ2-1, with D perhaps matching TRBD2 (6 bases). Trimming removed 0 bases at V and 4 bases at J, with 16 bases between. This CDR3 is built from 17 residues. CDR1 and CDR2 from the germline V gene are MNHEY and SMNVEV (reference sequence). The CDR3 DNA reads TGTGCCAGCAGTTTATCGATTACTCGGACTACATACAATGAGCAGTTCTTC. Translating it yields CASSLSITRTTYNEQFF.

This chain uses TRBV15 with TRBJ2-1; D not certain. Germline assignment: CDR1 LNHNV and CDR2 YYDKDF (reference sequence). CDR3 length: 15 residues. Trimming took 3 bases from V and 0 from J, leaving 9 bases between them. The CDR3 bases are TGTGCCACCAGCAGGAGCTGGAGCTCCTACAATGAGCAGTTCTTC. Amino acid sequence: CATSRSWSSYNEQFF.

The chain joins TRBV5-1 to TRBJ2-3; 10 positions agree with TRBD2. CDR3 length equals 16 residues. Looked up from germline, CDR1 is SGHRS and CDR2 is YFSETQ. Unmatched junction bases numbered 5, after V lost 2 bases and J lost 2 bases. Here the CDR3 DNA reads TGCGCCAGCAGCTTAAGGACTAGCGGTAACACAGATACGCAGTATTTT. This gives the protein CASSLRTSGNTDTQYF. The whole variable domain, remainder taken from reference TRBV5-1 and TRBJ2-3, is KAGVTQTPRYLIKTRGQQVTLSCSPISGHRSVSWYQQTPGQGLQFLFEYFSETQRNKGNFPGRFSGRQFSNSRSEMNVSTLELGDSALYLCASSLRTSGNTDTQYFGPGTRLTVL.

The chain combines TRBV4-2 with TRBJ2-1; TRBD1 aligns across 11 bases. CDR3 length: 21 amino acids. V lost 4 bases, J lost 0 bases, and 17 bases stayed unmatched. From germline, CDR1 is LGHNA and CDR2 YNFKEQ. This CDR3 reads CASSPQLGQGAAGSSYNEQFF. CDR3 in DNA: TGTGCCAGCAGCCCCCAACTCGGACAGGGGGCTGCGGGAAGCTCCTACAATGAGCAGTTCTTC.

This clone showed up just once. The chain is built from TRBV6-6 and TRBJ2-2; the D gene is possibly TRBD2 (5 bases). V was clipped by 5 bases and J by 1 base, with 17 bases between them. This CDR3 is built from 17 residues. Per germline, CDR1 MNHNY and CDR2 SVGAGI (reference sequence). CDR3 amino acids: CASSPQGLSRNTGELFF. CDR3 nucleotides: TGTGCCAGCAGTCCCCAAGGACTGTCGAGGAACACCGGGGAGCTGTTTTTT.

V and J are TRBV2 and TRBJ1-1, with D unresolved. V was pared by 3 bases and J by 2 bases, with 7 bases between. The CDR3 covers 13 residues. Germline V lookup: CDR1 SNHLY, CDR2 FYNNEI. For the CDR3, the DNA is TGTGCCAGCAGTGATCCCCTTAACACTGAAGCTTTCTTT. Protein sequence: CASSDPLNTEAFF. The complete variable domain, with remaining parts taken from reference TRBV2 and TRBJ1-1, reads EPEVTQTPSHQVTQMGQEVILRCVPISNHLYFYWYRQILGQKVEFLVSFYNNEISEKSEIFDDQFSVERPDGSNFTLKIRSTKLEDSAMYFCASSDPLNTEAFFGQGTRLTVV.

The genes are TRBV2 and TRBJ1-2, with a possible D match to TRBD1 (6 bases). Trimming pared 7 bases from V and 7 bases from J, leaving 13 bases between. Germline loops: CDR1 SNHLY, CDR2 FYNNEI. This CDR3 is 12 amino acids long. CDR3 loop: CASTAGALGYTF. DNA of the CDR3: TGTGCCAGCACCGCAGGGGCGCTTGGCTACACCTTC.

This clone came up once. The chain recombines TRBV6-6 with TRBJ1-4; D gene unclear. Per germline, CDR1 MNHNY and CDR2 SVGAGI (reference sequence). The CDR3 sequence is 14 residues long. Deletions cut 6 bases from V and 5 bases from J, with 13 bases between. As DNA, the CDR3 is TGTGCCAGCAGACCCCACCCAGAAAATGAAAAACTGTTTTTT. Translation gives CASRPHPENEKLFF.

The J gene is TRBJ1-1, the V gene TRBV6-1; 7 nucleotides line up with TRBD1. Per the germline V gene, CDR1 is MNHNS and CDR2 is SASEGT. The CDR3 consists of 14 residues. V was pared by 3 bases and J by 3 bases, with 4 bases of the junction left unmatched. The DNA of the CDR3 is TGTGCCAGCAGTGACCAGGGGGGTGACACTGAAGCTTTCTTT. Its protein is CASSDQGGDTEAFF.

The gene calls are TRBV5-1 and TRBJ1-1, with D perhaps matching TRBD1 (6 bases). Germline-derived CDR1 and CDR2 are SGHRS and YFSETQ. This CDR3 region has 18 residues. V shed 0 bases and J shed 1 base, with 19 bases lying between them. The CDR3 nucleotides read TGCGCCAGCAGCTTGGCCGGGTTGCGGGGGCGAGGGAACACTGAAGCTTTCTTT. Amino acid sequence: CASSLAGLRGRGNTEAFF.